The T cell receptor (beta chain) described here comes from a study of graft-versus-host responses after intestinal transplantation. For the study at large: Multivisceral, liver-intestinal, or isolated intestinal transplants were performed in recipients.

Clones were sequenced by immunoSEQ multiplex PCR, and TCRdb holds only the in-frame ones, with some missing. The sample records tens of thousands of clones, more than 80% being singletons. Notes on this clone: Its antigen remains unidentified.

Study findings and constraints: There were GvH clones found in recipient marrow, and some of them appeared first in ileum or blood. The study found high graft-versus-host to host-versus-graft clonal ratios in allografts of patients with graft-donor T cell macrochimerism.

Trimming left V 6 bases short and J 14 bases short, with 19 bases between. The CDR3 has 13 residues. The V gene's germline CDR1 is MNHNS and CDR2 SASEGT. This TCR came from a human donor who received an intestinal transplant. This sequence joins TRBV6-1 and TRBJ1-4, with D perhaps TRBD1 (5 bases). The sequenced sample was unstimulated CD8+ T cells sorted from spleen or lymph node cells, obtained before intestinal transplant. CDR3 sequence reads: CASRDVGHLVLFF. As DNA, the CDR3 is TGTGCCAGCAGGGATGTAGGACACCTTGTTCTGTTTTTT.